This TCR beta chain was identified during a study of shared clonotypes between healthy human individuals. Sorted-subset replicate PCRs used 200 ng DNA, some 31,000 T cell genomes. Produced via immunoSEQ multiplex PCR; TCRdb's table is partial and in-frame only. Of a few hundred thousand clones listed, about 95% are singletons. Findings and limits, study-wide: Clonotype sharing across a few donors was observed for 4% to 6.5% of naive CD4 clonotypes. The researchers took only blood, and tissue repertoires probably look different.

Trimming left V 5 bases short and J 2 bases short, with 18 bases between. The CDR3 runs to 16 residues. Germline-derived CDR1 and CDR2 are MDHEN and SYDVKM. Naivety among CD8 cells was defined by CD45RO negativity and positive CCR7 selection, thereby excluding terminally differentiated effector memory CD45RA+ cells. A note on this clone: Antigen unknown.

The chain has TRBV28 and TRBJ1-2, with no clear D. This receptor was obtained from a woman under 40 in good health. Sequences were obtained from naive CD8+ T cells sorted from blood. CDR3 loop: CASSPWTDATNYGYTF. CDR3 bases: TGTGCCAGCAGTCCCTGGACGGATGCTACGAACTATGGCTACACCTTC.